Reported below is one T cell receptor (beta chain). The entry originates in a study of T-cell reconstitution after alpha-beta-depleted transplantation in children. Trimming took 8 bases from V and 2 from J, leaving 12 bases between them. Germline V gene data show CDR1 as LGHDT and CDR2 as YNNKEL (reference sequence). CDR3 size: 13 residues. A TCRbeta library incorporating unique molecular identifiers was prepared. A single record per CDR3 protein comes from TCRdb applying MiXCR to the PCR reads. This table has 700,000 to 950,000 distinct CDR3 sequences, around 17% appearing once. This sample comprised PBMCs, mostly from graft donor cells, obtained 360 days after TCRalphabeta/CD19-depleted stem cell transplant. This chain joins TRBV3-1 and TRBJ1-1; a possible D gene is TRBD1 (6 bases). The sequence was collected from a male patient under 18 who had a stem cell transplant for acute lymphoblastic leukemia, so the T cells may come from the graft donor. For the CDR3, the DNA is TGTGCCAGCGCCAGGGGAACAAACACTGAAGCTTTCTTT. This gives the protein CASARGTNTEAFF.